The 18 T cell receptor beta chains reported below all come from one sample, sequenced in a study of T-cell memory formation after mild COVID-19. In TCRdb, the 5' RACE reads were re-called with MiXCR into one record per CDR3 protein. The repertoire holds 150,000 to 200,000 distinct CDR3 sequences, around 13% seen once, with roughly 3.4% in the top ten. Sequenced material: PBMCs or a T cell subset sorted from them (not recorded which). All receptors derive from a man aged 18-30 years who had mild COVID-19 (a few samples of this study predate the infection). Cell type and time point are not known.

The chain is built from TRBV6-2 or TRBV6-3 and TRBJ2-7; the D gene is possibly TRBD1 (6 bases). V was trimmed by 5 bases and J by 2 bases, leaving 16 bases between them. Germline assignment: CDR1 MNHEY and CDR2 SVGEGT. This CDR3 comprises 15 residues. CDR3 region: CASSDRPARTYEQYV. In DNA form, the CDR3 reads TGTGCCAGCAGTGACAGGCCGGCTCGGACCTACGAGCAGTACGTC.

V gene TRBV6-2 or TRBV6-3 combines with J gene TRBJ2-7; TRBD2 aligns across 10 bases. The CDR3 covers 15 residues. CDR1 and CDR2 (germline): MNHEY, SVGEGT. The V and J ends lost 5 bases and 3 bases, in that order; junction bases with no gene match: 7. The CDR3, as DNA: TGTGCCAGCAGTCCTAGCGGGGGCCAAAACTACGAGCAGTACGTC. Its translation is CASSPSGGQNYEQYV.

V usage is TRBV7-2 and J usage is TRBJ1-2; 7 bases are shared with TRBD1. J lost 1 base, V lost 5 bases, and 7 bases had no gene match. In germline, CDR1 is SGHTA, CDR2 FQGNSA. CDR3 size: 15 residues. This chain's CDR3 is CASSVNRGLNYGYTF. In DNA, the CDR3 is TGTGCCAGCAGCGTTAACAGGGGACTTAACTATGGCTACACCTTC. Full variable domain (outside the CDR3, taken from reference TRBV7-2 and TRBJ1-2): GAGVSQSPSNKVTEKGKDVELRCDPISGHTALYWYRQSLGQGLEFLIYFQGNSAPDKSGLPSDRFSAERTGGSVSTLTIQRTQQEDSAVYLCASSVNRGLNYGYTFGSGTRLTVV.

This clonotype has only a few counts. J is TRBJ1-6 and V is TRBV4-3; D may be TRBD1 (5 bases). With 1 base removed from V and 8 bases from J, the gap between germline ends came to 15 bases. CDR1 is LGHNA and CDR2 is YSLEER in the germline V gene. This CDR3 has 16 amino acids. The CDR3 DNA follows: TGCGCCAGCAGCCAAGTGGCGGGGGTTGCAGATTCACCCCTCCACTTT. As protein: CASSQVAGVADSPLHF.

The chain has TRBV27 and TRBJ1-2; D is uncertain. The CDR3 is made up of 15 amino acids. Germline V CDR1 and CDR2: MNHEY, SMNVEV (reference sequence). The V gene lost 6 bases and the J gene lost 0 bases, with 14 bases spanning the gap. In DNA, the CDR3 is TGTGCCAGCAGCCGCGGGCCCGTTCCTAACTATGGCTACACCTTC. It encodes CASSRGPVPNYGYTF.

Only a few counts were recorded for this clonotype. The chain couples TRBV20-1 to TRBJ2-7; 7 nucleotides agree with TRBD1. Germline CDR1 is DFQATT and CDR2 is SNEGSKA (reference sequence). CDR3 length: 14 amino acids. The junction had 10 bases not matched to a gene; V was cut back by 5 bases and J by 3 bases. In DNA, the CDR3 is TGCAGTGCTTCGACAGGGAGCCGACTCTACGAGCAGTACTTC. Amino acids: CSASTGSRLYEQYF.

This clonotype was found a few times. The chain is built from TRBV7-6 and TRBJ1-1; D may be TRBD1 (6 bases). The CDR3 runs to 15 residues. V shed 4 bases and J shed 10 bases, with 22 bases lying between them. Germline V lookup: CDR1 SGHVS, CDR2 FNYEAQ. CDR3 sequence: CASSSLYTLDRRAFF. The CDR3 coding sequence is TGTGCCAGCAGCTCCCTATACACTTTGGACAGACGAGCTTTCTTT.

The J gene is TRBJ1-6, the V gene TRBV6-5; perhaps TRBD1 as D (5 bases). In germline, CDR1 is MNHEY, CDR2 SVGAGI. The V end was cut by 2 bases, the J end by 10 bases, with 9 bases between. This CDR3 is 13 amino acids long. CDR3 bases: TGTGCCAGCAGTTACCCAGGGCGGTCACCCCTCCACTTT. It codes for CASSYPGRSPLHF.

This clonotype was counted ten times or more. The rearrangement uses TRBV10-3 and TRBJ1-2; D may be TRBD1 (6 bases). Trimming stripped 8 bases from V and 4 bases from J, with 8 bases between. The CDR3 loop spans 11 amino acids. Per germline, CDR1 ENHRY and CDR2 SYGVKD. The CDR3 loop reads CAISTGYGYTF. CDR3 DNA: TGTGCCATCTCGACAGGCTATGGCTACACCTTC.

This clonotype has a handful of counts. V gene TRBV12-3 or TRBV12-4 combines with J gene TRBJ1-2; TRBD1 might be the D (5 bases). V lost 2 bases and J lost 7, with 23 bases in between. The CDR3 consists of 17 residues. The CDR3, as DNA: TGTGCCAGCAGTTTAAGGTTTAATTGGGGGGAGAGACCTGGCTACACCTTC. Its protein is CASSLRFNWGERPGYTF.

This clonotype was seen more than once but under ten times. V usage is TRBV2 and J usage is TRBJ2-5; maybe TRBD2 (6 bases). The CDR3 runs 15 residues. Germline lookup yields CDR1 SNHLY and CDR2 FYNNEI. Trimming stripped 7 bases from V and 4 bases from J, with 19 bases between. The CDR3 reads CASIRDSRRGETQYF. CDR3 nucleotides: TGTGCCAGCATCCGGGACTCACGAAGAGGAGAGACCCAGTACTTC.

This rearrangement joins TRBV28 to TRBJ2-1; 12 nucleotides agree with TRBD2. The germline V gene encodes CDR1 MDHEN and CDR2 SYDVKM. V lost 7 bases, J lost 8 bases, and 3 bases stayed unmatched. CDR3 length: 13 amino acids. The CDR3 loop is CASTASGGDEQFF. CDR3 sequence (DNA): TGTGCCAGCACCGCTAGCGGGGGGGATGAGCAGTTCTTC. Filled out from reference TRBV28 and TRBJ2-1, the complete variable domain reads DVKVTQSSRYLVKRTGEKVFLECVQDMDHENMFWYRQDPGLGLRLIYFSYDVKMKEKGDIPEGYSVSREKKERFSLILESASTNQTSMYLCASTASGGDEQFFGPGTRLTVL.

This clonotype turned up a few times. This rearrangement joins TRBV7-9 to TRBJ2-3, with D maybe TRBD2 (6 bases). Germline CDR1 and CDR2: SEHNR and FQNEAQ (reference sequence). V lost 8 bases and J 6 bases, leaving 18 bases between the germline ends. The CDR3 sequence is 14 residues long. CDR3 region: CASGGSGSWDTQYF. Written as DNA, the CDR3 is TGTGCCAGCGGGGGGAGTGGGTCTTGGGATACGCAGTATTTT.

This clonotype was picked up a small number of times. The V gene is TRBV21-1, the J gene TRBJ1-2; TRBD1, the table's D call, was not compared with the DNA. TRBV21-1 is tagged as a pseudogene. This CDR3 has 14 amino acids. CDR3 in amino acids: CASSGTGTNYGYTF. The CDR3 DNA reads TGTGCCAGCAGCGGGACAGGGACTAACTATGGCTACACCTTC.

V gene TRBV7-9 combines with J gene TRBJ1-1, with D possibly being TRBD1 (6 bases). CDR3 length: 14 amino acids. V was clipped by 3 bases and J by 5 bases, with 13 bases between them. Germline values: CDR1 SEHNR, CDR2 FQNEAQ (reference sequence). CDR3 nucleotides: TGTGCCAGCAGCTTCACAGGGTTAAGGACTGAAGCTTTCTTT. This gives the protein CASSFTGLRTEAFF.

The rearrangement links TRBV6-1 to TRBJ2-7; TRBD2 matches 7 bases. J was trimmed by 3 bases and V by 6 bases; bases with no gene match: 8. Germline V gene sequence: CDR1 MNHNS, CDR2 SASEGT. The CDR3 sequence is 14 residues long. CDR3 DNA sequence: TGTGCCAGCAGCCTCAGGGCGGGGGACTACGAGCAGTACGTC. Its translation: CASSLRAGDYEQYV.

The CDR3 loop is CASSPRGTRQSTDTQYF. The CDR3 DNA sequence: TGCGCCAGCAGCCCGCGCGGGACTAGACAAAGCACAGATACGCAGTATTTT. The V gene is TRBV4-1, the J gene TRBJ2-3; TRBD2 aligns across 8 bases. The CDR3 totals 17 residues. J gave up 0 bases and V 4 bases, and 9 bases lay outside the gene matches. The germline CDR1 and CDR2 sequences are MGHRA and YSYEKL.

This clonotype was seen more than once but under ten times. The chain joins TRBV10-1 to TRBJ1-3; tentatively, D is TRBD1 (6 bases). The CDR3 consists of 15 residues. Trimming stripped 0 bases from V and 2 bases from J, with 8 bases between. Germline V gives CDR1 WNHNN, CDR2 SYGVQD (reference sequence). In DNA, the CDR3 is TGCGCCAGCAGTGAGTCGGGGGCGCCTGGAAACACCATATATTTT. Translating it yields CASSESGAPGNTIYF.